The following is a T cell receptor beta chain sequence with its context. Its target is not known. Profiled with immunoSEQ multiplex PCR; TCRdb holds only in-frame clones, not every one. The sample includes around 52,000 clones, approximately 78% of them seen just once. CDR3 length equals 14 residues. Germline CDR1 is MGHDK and CDR2 is SYGVNS. V lost 4 bases and J 2 bases, leaving 12 bases between the germline ends. The sample originates from a study of a mutant IDH1 vaccine in newly diagnosed glioma. Study-wide context: Administration of eight vaccinations to patients took place in weeks 1, 3, 5, 7, 11, 15, 19, 23. Vaccinations were initiated 4-6 weeks following radiotherapy alone, or were given together with temozolomide cycles. Findings and limits, study-wide: Apparently, pseudoprogression bore no relation to changes among the top peripheral T cell clonotypes.

Time point specified: week 5, during vaccination. All doses held 300 ug of mutant IDH1 20-mer peptide, with topical imiquimod. In every donor, the tumor was a new WHO grade 3 or 4 IDH1-mutant, ATRX-lost astrocytoma. The receptor was derived from a middle-aged woman with glioma. This chain joins TRBV25-1 and TRBJ2-7; D is undetermined. The sequenced sample was PBMCs, obtained from a glioma patient whose treatment included an IDH1 peptide vaccine. In DNA form, the CDR3 reads TGTGCCAGCAGTGCTCCGACCAACCCCTACGAGCAGTACTTC. Translated: CASSAPTNPYEQYF.